The clone carrying this T cell receptor (beta chain) was seen a few times. The data derive from a study of blood T cell repertoires in COVID-19. Study information: Samples came from the United States, Italy and Spain, spanning acute and convalescent COVID-19. PBMCs, B-cell-depleted T cells, or T cells were the source of the cDNA or gDNA that made up the material.

Some clones are missing from TCRdb's copy, which holds only in-frame ones; the method was immunoSEQ multiplex PCR. This sample has just over 350,000 clones, with around nine tenths found just once. Seattle patients were enrolled during active infection and followed longitudinally. This receptor was taken from a woman aged 55-70 years with COVID-19, enrolled during active disease. Specimen: peripheral blood.

The CDR3 protein is CASSKLLLSGNTIYF. CDR3 bases: TGTGCCAGCAGCAAACTGCTACTCTCTGGAAACACCATATATTTT. The rearrangement links TRBV21-1 to TRBJ1-3. TRBV21-1 is tagged as a pseudogene. The CDR3 length is 15 residues.